This TCR beta chain was obtained from a study of breast tumors, draining lymph nodes, adjacent tissues. Via MiXCR, TCRdb re-called the multiplex PCR reads, giving one row per CDR3 protein. The sample shows over 150,000 distinct CDR3 sequences, about 32% of them seen only once. Study-wide results and caveats: Data only fit, rather than demonstrated, lymph node origin of most tumor T cells. Tumor TCR diversity was below lymph nodes but above nontumor tissue. Compared with basal-like, luminal-like tumors shared significantly more repertoire with nontumor tissue. Findings are consistent with lymph node origin and intratumoral expansion of most tumor T cells.

Turning to this clonotype: What it binds is not known.

The CDR3 loop spans 13 amino acids. Per germline, CDR1 SNHLY and CDR2 FYNNEI. Trimming took 1 base from V and 8 from J, leaving 8 bases between them. Samples came from axillary lymph nodes draining the breast cancer. The TCR sequence derives from a female donor with breast cancer. Some clones in this sample may be carry-over from other donors' samples. Sequenced sample: axillary lymph node tissue. The chain carries TRBV2 and TRBJ2-2; D is ambiguous. In nucleotides, the CDR3 is TGTGCCAGCAGTGAAGGACTGGCGGGGGAGCTGTTTTTT. Its translation: CASSEGLAGELFF.